The T cell receptor (beta chain) described here comes from a study of blood T cell repertoires in COVID-19. Study members were between roughly 18 and 100 years old and lived in 20 to 25 US regions. Clinical histories supplied by participants themselves formed the basis of cohort assignment. The germline V gene encodes CDR1 SGHNT and CDR2 YENEEA. The CDR3 totals 15 residues. V shed 1 base and J shed 4 bases, with 13 bases lying between them. Authors' analysis steps: Reference gene primer amplification yielded estimated nucleated cell counts. Clones were read by immunoSEQ multiplex PCR, and TCRdb kept only the in-frame ones, dropping some. That table is the source of V, J and clone size, and D and trimming were worked out from the DNA. There are about 160,000 clones in the sample; approximately 80% occur only once, and 3.4% lies in the top ten.

This chain connects TRBV11-3 to TRBJ2-5, with D possibly matching TRBD2 (6 bases). The origin of this receptor is a woman aged 60-75 years who had recovered from COVID-19. Input material: PBMCs or T cells enriched from blood (not recorded which). Here the CDR3 DNA reads TGTGCCAGCAGCTTAGGGTTGACTAGGGGAGAGACCCAGTACTTC. Translation gives CASSLGLTRGETQYF. Together with reference TRBV11-3 and TRBJ2-5, the CDR3 gives the full variable domain: EAGVVQSPRYKIIEKKQPVAFWCNPISGHNTLYWYLQNLGQGPELLIRYENEEAVDDSQLPKDRFSAERLKGVDSTLKIQPAELGDSAVYLCASSLGLTRGETQYFGPGTRLLVL.